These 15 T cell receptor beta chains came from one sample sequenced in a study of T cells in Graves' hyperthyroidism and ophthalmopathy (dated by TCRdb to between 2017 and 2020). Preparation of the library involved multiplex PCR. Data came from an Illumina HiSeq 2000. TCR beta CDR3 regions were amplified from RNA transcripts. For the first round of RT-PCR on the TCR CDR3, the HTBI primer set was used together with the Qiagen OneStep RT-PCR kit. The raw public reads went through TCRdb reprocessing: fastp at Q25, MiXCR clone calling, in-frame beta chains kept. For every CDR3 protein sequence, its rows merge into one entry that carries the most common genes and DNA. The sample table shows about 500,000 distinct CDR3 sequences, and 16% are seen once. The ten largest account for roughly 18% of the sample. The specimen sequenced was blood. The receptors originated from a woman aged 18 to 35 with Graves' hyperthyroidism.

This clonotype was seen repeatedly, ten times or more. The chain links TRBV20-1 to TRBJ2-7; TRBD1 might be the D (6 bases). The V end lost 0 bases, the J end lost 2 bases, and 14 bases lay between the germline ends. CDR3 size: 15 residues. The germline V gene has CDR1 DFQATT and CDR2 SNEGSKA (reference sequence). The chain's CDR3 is CSARDWAGATYEQYF. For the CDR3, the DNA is TGCAGTGCTAGAGATTGGGCAGGGGCGACCTACGAGCAGTACTTC.

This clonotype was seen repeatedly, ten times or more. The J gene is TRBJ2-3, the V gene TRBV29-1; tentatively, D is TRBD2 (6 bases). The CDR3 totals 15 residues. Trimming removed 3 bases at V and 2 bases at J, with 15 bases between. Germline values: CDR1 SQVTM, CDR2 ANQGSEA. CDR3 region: CSVDDPRGFTDTQYF. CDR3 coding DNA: TGCAGCGTTGACGACCCGCGGGGATTCACAGATACGCAGTATTTT.

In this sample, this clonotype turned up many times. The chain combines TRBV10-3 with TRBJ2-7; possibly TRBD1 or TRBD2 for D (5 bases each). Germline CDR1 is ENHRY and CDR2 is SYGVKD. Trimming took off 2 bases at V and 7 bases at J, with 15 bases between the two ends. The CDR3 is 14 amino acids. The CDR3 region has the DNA TGTGCCATCAGTGAGCCCGGGACCCCTAGAGAGCAGTACTTC. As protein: CAISEPGTPREQYF.

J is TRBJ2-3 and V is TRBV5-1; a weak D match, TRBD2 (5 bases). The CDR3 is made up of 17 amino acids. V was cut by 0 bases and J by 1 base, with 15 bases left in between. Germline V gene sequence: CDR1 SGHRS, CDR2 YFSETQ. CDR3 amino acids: CASSLAGSHLGTDTQYF. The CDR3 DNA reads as TGCGCCAGCAGCTTGGCGGGGTCCCACCTCGGCACAGATACGCAGTATTTT.

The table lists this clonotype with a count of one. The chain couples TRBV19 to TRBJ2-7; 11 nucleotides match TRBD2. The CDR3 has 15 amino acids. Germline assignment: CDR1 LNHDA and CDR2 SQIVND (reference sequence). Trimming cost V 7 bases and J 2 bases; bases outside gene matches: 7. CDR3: CASTSGTSGTYEQYF. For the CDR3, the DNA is TGTGCCAGTACCTCCGGGACTAGCGGTACCTACGAGCAGTACTTC.

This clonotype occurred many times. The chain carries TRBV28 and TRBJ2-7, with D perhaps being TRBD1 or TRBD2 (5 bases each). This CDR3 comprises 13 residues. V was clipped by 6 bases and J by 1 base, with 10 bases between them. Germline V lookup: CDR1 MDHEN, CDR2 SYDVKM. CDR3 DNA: TGTGCCAGCAGCGAGGGACCGTCCTACGAGCAGTACTTC. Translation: CASSEGPSYEQYF.

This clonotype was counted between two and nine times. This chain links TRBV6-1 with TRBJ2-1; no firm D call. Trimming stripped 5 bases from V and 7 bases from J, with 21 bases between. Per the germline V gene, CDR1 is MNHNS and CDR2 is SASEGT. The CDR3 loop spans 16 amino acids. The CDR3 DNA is TGTGCCAGCAGTTCCAGTCTAATCGCTAGTGAGAATGAGCAGTTCTTC. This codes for CASSSSLIASENEQFF.

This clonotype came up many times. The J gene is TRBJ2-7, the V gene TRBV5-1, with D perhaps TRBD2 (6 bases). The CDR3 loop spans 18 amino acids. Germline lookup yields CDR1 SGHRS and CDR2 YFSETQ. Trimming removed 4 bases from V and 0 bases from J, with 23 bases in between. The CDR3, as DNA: TGCGCCAGCAGCCTCCGAGGTGATCTAGCGCCTTTCTCCTACGAGCAGTACTTC. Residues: CASSLRGDLAPFSYEQYF.

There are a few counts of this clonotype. The CDR3 DNA reads TGTGCCAGCAGTTCTGGACTAGTATATGGGACAGATACGCAGTATTTT. As protein: CASSSGLVYGTDTQYF. V usage is TRBV12-3 or TRBV12-4 and J usage is TRBJ2-3; 7 bases agree with TRBD2. CDR3 length: 16 residues. After removal of 4 bases from V and 3 bases from J, the junction contained 10 bases not matched to a gene.

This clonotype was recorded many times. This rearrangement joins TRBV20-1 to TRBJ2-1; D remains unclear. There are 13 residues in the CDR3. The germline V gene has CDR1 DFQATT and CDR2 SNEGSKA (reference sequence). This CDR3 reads CRVRVPGLNEQFF. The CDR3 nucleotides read TGCCGAGTTCGGGTCCCCGGGCTCAATGAGCAGTTCTTC.

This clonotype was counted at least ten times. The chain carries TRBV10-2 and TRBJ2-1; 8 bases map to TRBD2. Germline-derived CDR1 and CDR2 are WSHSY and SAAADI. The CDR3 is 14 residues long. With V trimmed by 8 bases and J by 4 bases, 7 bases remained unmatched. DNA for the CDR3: TGCGCCAGCCAGCCGGGGGGGGCTTACAATGAGCAGTTCTTC. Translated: CASQPGGAYNEQFF.

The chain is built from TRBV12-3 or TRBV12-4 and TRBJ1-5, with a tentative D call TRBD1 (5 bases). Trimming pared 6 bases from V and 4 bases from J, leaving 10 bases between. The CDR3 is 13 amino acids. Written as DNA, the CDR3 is TGTGCCAGCAGACCCGACAGTAATCAGCCCCAGCATTTT. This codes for CASRPDSNQPQHF.

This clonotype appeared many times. CDR3: CASSSLTTAYQETQYF. The DNA of the CDR3 is TGTGCCAGCAGCTCATTGACAACAGCGTACCAAGAGACCCAGTACTTC. The V and J genes are TRBV7-9 and TRBJ2-5; D unclear. Germline V gives CDR1 SEHNR, CDR2 FQNEAQ (reference sequence). The CDR3 is 16 residues long. Trimming shortened V by 4 bases and J by 0 bases, and 15 bases separated the two germline ends.

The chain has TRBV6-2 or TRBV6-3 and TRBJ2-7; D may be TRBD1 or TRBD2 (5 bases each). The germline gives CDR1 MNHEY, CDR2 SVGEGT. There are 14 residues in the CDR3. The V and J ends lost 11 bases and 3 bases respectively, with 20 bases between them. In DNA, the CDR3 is TGTGCCTCCACCCGGGGTGGGGGAGTCTACGAGCAGTACTTC. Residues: CASTRGGGVYEQYF.

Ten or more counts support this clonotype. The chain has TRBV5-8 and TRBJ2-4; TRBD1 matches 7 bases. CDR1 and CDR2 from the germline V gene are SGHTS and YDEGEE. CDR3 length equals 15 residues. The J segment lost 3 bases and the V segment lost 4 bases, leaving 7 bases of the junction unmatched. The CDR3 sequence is CASSLRQGGKNIQYF. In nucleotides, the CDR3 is TGTGCCAGCAGCCTGCGACAGGGTGGCAAAAACATTCAGTACTTC. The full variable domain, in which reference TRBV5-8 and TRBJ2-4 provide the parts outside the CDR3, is EAGVTQSPTHLIKTRGQQATLRCSPISGHTSVYWYQQALGLGLQFLLWYDEGEERNRGNFPPRFSGRQFPNYSSELNVNALELEDSALYLCASSLRQGGKNIQYFGAGTRLSVL.